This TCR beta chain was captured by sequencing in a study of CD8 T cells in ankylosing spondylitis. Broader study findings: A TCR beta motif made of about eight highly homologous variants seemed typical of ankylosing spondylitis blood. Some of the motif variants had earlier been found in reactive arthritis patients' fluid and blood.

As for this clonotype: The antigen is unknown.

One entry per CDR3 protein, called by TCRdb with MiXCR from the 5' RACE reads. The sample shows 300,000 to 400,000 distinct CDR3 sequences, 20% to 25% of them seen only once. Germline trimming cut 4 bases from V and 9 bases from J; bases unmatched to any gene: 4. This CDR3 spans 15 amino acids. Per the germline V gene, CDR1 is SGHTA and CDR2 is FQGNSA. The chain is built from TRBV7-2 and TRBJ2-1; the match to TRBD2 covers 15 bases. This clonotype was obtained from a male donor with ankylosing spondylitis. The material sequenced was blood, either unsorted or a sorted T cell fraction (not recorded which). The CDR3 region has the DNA TGTGCCAGCAGCTGGACTAGCGGGAGGGCCTCTGAGCAGTTCTTC. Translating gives CASSWTSGRASEQFF.